This T cell receptor (beta chain) was sequenced for a study of T cells in Graves' hyperthyroidism and ophthalmopathy. The study's findings and limits: Ophthalmopathy, which appeared later, was predicted by the model a median about 6 months before onset. Most thyroid-expanded clonotypes above 0.001 were also found in blood.

Trimming left V 3 bases short and J 0 bases short, with 14 bases between. CDR1 and CDR2 from the germline V gene are DFQATT and SNEGSKA (reference sequence). The CDR3 runs to 15 residues. When ophthalmopathy did not progress within 18 months, Graves' hyperthyroidism was considered stable. TCR beta CDR3 regions were amplified from RNA. Using the HTBI primer set, a first-round RT-PCR was run on the TCR CDR3. TCRdb passed the multiplex PCR reads through MiXCR, listing each CDR3 protein once. The top ten hold approximately 8.7% of the sample, which has around 800,000 distinct CDR3 sequences, roughly 40% seen once. Worth noting for this clonotype: Antigen: not known.

This TCR came from a man younger than 35 with Graves' hyperthyroidism. V gene TRBV20-1 combines with J gene TRBJ2-5; D might be TRBD2 (5 bases). Sequencing was carried out using blood. This chain's CDR3 is CSASTPRAHQETQYF. CDR3 DNA sequence: TGCAGTGCTAGTACCCCGAGGGCCCACCAAGAGACCCAGTACTTC.